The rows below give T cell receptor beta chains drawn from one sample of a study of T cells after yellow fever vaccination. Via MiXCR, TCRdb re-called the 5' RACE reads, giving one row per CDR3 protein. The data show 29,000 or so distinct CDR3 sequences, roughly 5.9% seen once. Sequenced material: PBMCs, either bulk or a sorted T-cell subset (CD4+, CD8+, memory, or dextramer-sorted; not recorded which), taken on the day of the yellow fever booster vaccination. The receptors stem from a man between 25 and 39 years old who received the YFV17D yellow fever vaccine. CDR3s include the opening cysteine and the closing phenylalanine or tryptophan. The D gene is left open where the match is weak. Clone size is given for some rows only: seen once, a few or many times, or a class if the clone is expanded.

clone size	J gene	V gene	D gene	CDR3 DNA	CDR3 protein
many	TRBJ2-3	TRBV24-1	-	TGTGCCACCAGTGATTTGGGGGACAGCACAGATACGCAGTATTTT	CATSDLGDSTDTQYF
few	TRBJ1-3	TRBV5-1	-	TGCGCCAGCACCTCGGGGGGCTCTGGAAACACCATATATTTT	CASTSGGSGNTIYF
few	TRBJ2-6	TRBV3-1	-	TGTGCCAGCAGCCAAGGACACACCGGCTGGGCCAACGTCCTGACTTTC	CASSQGHTGWANVLTF
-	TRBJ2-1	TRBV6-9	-	TGTGCCAGCGGCGGGTACAATGAGCAGTTCTTC	CASGGYNEQFF
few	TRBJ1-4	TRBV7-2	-	TGTGCCAGCAGCCTTTCAAGGGAAAAACTGTTTTTT	CASSLSREKLFF
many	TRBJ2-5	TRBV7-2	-	TGTGCCAGCAGCTCAGGAATGCAAGAGACCCAGTACTTC	CASSSGMQETQYF
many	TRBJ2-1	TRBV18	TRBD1	TGTGCCAGCTCATCAAATAACCCACAGGGGGTAACCTACAATGAGCAGTTCTTC	CASSSNNPQGVTYNEQFF
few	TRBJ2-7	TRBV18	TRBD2	TGTGCCAGCTCACCACCGCTAGCGGGAGCCCCCTACGAGCAGTACTTC	CASSPPLAGAPYEQYF
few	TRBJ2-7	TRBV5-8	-	TGTGCCAGCAGCTCCCGGGGGACGGACGAGCAGTACTTC	CASSSRGTDEQYF
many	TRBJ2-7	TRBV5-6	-	TGTGCCAGCAGCTTCGACAGAACCTACGAGCAGTACTTC	CASSFDRTYEQYF
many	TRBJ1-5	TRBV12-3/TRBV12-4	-	TGTGCCAGCAGTTTACAGGGGATGTATCAGCCCCAGCATTTT	CASSLQGMYQPQHF
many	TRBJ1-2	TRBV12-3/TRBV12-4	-	TGTGCCAGCGGGACCGTCTATGGCTACACCTTC	CASGTVYGYTF
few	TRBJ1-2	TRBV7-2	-	TGTGCCAGCAGTATGGAAACGACAGCTAACTATGGCTACACCTTC	CASSMETTANYGYTF
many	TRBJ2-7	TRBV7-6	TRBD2	TGTGCCAGCAGCGCTAGCGGGAGGGCCTACGAGCAGTACTTC	CASSASGRAYEQYF
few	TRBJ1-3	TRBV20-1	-	TGCAGTGCTCATTCGGCAGGGACCGCTGGAAACACCATATATTTT	CSAHSAGTAGNTIYF
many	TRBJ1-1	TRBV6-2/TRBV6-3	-	TGTGCCAGCAGTTTGGCGGGAAGAACTGAAGCTTTCTTT	CASSLAGRTEAFF